The source of this TCR beta chain is a study of blood T cell repertoires in COVID-19. Germline assignment: CDR1 SGDLS and CDR2 YYNGEE. The V segment lost 7 bases and the J segment 5 bases; nucleotides outside the gene matches: 8. There are 14 residues in the CDR3. Some clones are missing from TCRdb's copy, which holds only in-frame ones; the method was immunoSEQ multiplex PCR. The table records about 120,000 clones, around 87% of them present only once. The receptor's source is a woman aged 70-85 years with acute or convalescent COVID-19. The J gene is TRBJ2-2, the V gene TRBV9; 7 bases are a match to TRBD2. The sequenced sample consisted of peripheral blood. DNA of the CDR3: TGTGCCAGCGGCGGACTAGGTCGGACCGGGGAGCTGTTTTTT. This sequence encodes CASGGLGRTGELFF.